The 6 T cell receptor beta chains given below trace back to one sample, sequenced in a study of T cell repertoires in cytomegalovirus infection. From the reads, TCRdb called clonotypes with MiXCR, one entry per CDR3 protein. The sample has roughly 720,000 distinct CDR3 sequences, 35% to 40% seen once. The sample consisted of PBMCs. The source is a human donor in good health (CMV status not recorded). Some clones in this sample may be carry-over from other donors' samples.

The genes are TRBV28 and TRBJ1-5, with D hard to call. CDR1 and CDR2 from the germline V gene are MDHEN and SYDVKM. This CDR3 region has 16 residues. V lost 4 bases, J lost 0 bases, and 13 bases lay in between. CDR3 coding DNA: TGTGCCAGCAGTTGGTGGCGGAGAGATAGCAATCAGCCCCAGCATTTT. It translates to CASSWWRRDSNQPQHF.

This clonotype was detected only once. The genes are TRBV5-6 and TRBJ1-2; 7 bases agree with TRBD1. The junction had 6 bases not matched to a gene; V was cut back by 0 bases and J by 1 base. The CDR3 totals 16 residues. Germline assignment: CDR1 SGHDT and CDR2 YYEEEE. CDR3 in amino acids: CASSLADRVVNYGYTF. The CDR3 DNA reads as TGTGCCAGCAGCTTGGCCGACAGGGTTGTTAACTATGGCTACACCTTC.

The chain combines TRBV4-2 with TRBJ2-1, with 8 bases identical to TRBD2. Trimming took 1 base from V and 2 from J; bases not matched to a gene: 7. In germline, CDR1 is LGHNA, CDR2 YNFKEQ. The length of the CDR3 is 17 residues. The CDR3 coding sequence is TGTGCCAGCAGCCAAGGGGGACTAGAGGTCACCTACAATGAGCAGTTCTTC. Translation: CASSQGGLEVTYNEQFF.

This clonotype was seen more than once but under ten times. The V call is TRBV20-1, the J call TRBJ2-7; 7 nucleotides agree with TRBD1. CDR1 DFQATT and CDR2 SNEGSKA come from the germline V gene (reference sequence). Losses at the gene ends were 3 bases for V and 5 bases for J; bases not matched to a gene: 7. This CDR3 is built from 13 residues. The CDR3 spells CSASGDSPNEQYF. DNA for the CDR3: TGCAGTGCTAGCGGGGACAGCCCGAACGAGCAGTACTTC.

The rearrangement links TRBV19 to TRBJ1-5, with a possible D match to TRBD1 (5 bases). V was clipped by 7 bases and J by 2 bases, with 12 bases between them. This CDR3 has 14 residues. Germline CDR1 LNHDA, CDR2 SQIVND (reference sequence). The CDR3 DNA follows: TGTGCCAGTATTATGGGGGTTGGCAATCAGCCCCAGCATTTT. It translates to CASIMGVGNQPQHF.

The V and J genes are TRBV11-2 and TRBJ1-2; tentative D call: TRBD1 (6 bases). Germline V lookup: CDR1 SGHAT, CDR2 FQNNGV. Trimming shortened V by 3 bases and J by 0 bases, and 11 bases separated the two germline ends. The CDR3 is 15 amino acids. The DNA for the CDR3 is TGTGCCAGCAGCTTCCTGGGGACACCTAACTATGGCTACACCTTC. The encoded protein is CASSFLGTPNYGYTF.